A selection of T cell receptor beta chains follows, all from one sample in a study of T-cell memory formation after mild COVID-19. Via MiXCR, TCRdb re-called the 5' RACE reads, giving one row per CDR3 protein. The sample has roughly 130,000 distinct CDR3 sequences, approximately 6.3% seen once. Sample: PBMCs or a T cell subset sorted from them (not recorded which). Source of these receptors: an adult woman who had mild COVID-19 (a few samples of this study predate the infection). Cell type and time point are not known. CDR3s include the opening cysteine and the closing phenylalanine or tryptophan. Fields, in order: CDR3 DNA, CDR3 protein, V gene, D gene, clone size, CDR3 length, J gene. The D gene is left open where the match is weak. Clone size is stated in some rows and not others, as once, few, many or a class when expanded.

CDR3 DNA: TGCGCCAGCAGCCAACGACCATTCTCCTACGAGCAGTACTTC
CDR3 protein: CASSQRPFSYEQYF
V gene: TRBV4-1
D gene: NA
clone size: many
CDR3 length: 14
J gene: TRBJ2-7

CDR3 DNA: TGCAGTGCTAGCGACCGGGACAGTTCCTACGAGCAGTACTTC
CDR3 protein: CSASDRDSSYEQYF
V gene: TRBV20-1
D gene: TRBD1
clone size: many
CDR3 length: 14
J gene: TRBJ2-7

CDR3 DNA: TGTGCCAGCACCAAGGGACTAGCCCAGAGGGGAGACGAGCAGTACTTC
CDR3 protein: CASTKGLAQRGDEQYF
V gene: TRBV12-3/TRBV12-4
D gene: TRBD2
clone size: few
CDR3 length: 16
J gene: TRBJ2-7

CDR3 DNA: TGTGCCAGCAGCCCTAACAGGGGAAGTCCTGGGGCCAACGTCCTGACTTTC
CDR3 protein: CASSPNRGSPGANVLTF
V gene: TRBV12-3/TRBV12-4
D gene: TRBD1
clone size: many
CDR3 length: 17
J gene: TRBJ2-6

CDR3 DNA: TGTGCCAGCTCACCAGTCGGGACAGGGAACACTGAAGCTTTCTTT
CDR3 protein: CASSPVGTGNTEAFF
V gene: TRBV18
D gene: TRBD1
clone size: NA
CDR3 length: 15
J gene: TRBJ1-1

CDR3 DNA: TGCAGCGTTGAAGATGAGGGTATCTATGGCTACACCTTC
CDR3 protein: CSVEDEGIYGYTF
V gene: TRBV29-1
D gene: NA
clone size: few
CDR3 length: 13
J gene: TRBJ1-2

CDR3 DNA: TGCAGTGCCGAGGGGGGGAGCACAGATACGCAGTATTTT
CDR3 protein: CSAEGGSTDTQYF
V gene: TRBV20-1
D gene: NA
clone size: few
CDR3 length: 13
J gene: TRBJ2-3

CDR3 DNA: TGCGCCAGCAGCCCCGGGACAGGGGAAGAGACCCAGTACTTC
CDR3 protein: CASSPGTGEETQYF
V gene: TRBV5-1
D gene: TRBD1
clone size: NA
CDR3 length: 14
J gene: TRBJ2-5

CDR3 DNA: TGTGCCAGCAGTCCCGGACAGGGGAAAGCTTTCTTT
CDR3 protein: CASSPGQGKAFF
V gene: TRBV12-3/TRBV12-4
D gene: TRBD1
clone size: NA
CDR3 length: 12
J gene: TRBJ1-1

CDR3 DNA: TGCGCCAGCAGCCCGGGACAGGGGGCGATCCATGGCTACACCTTC
CDR3 protein: CASSPGQGAIHGYTF
V gene: TRBV5-1
D gene: TRBD1
clone size: NA
CDR3 length: 15
J gene: TRBJ1-2

CDR3 DNA: TGTGCCAGCAGTTCGGGTAGCCCGCAGTATTTT
CDR3 protein: CASSSGSPQYF
V gene: TRBV6-2/TRBV6-3
D gene: NA
clone size: few
CDR3 length: 11
J gene: TRBJ2-3

CDR3 DNA: TGCGCCAGCAGCCAAGATCGGTTAGCGGGAGTCGGCGAGCAGTTCTTC
CDR3 protein: CASSQDRLAGVGEQFF
V gene: TRBV4-3
D gene: TRBD2
clone size: many
CDR3 length: 16
J gene: TRBJ2-1

CDR3 DNA: TGTGCCATCAGTGAGTCCCCCGTCGCGGGGGGCCTCGGTGAGCAGTTCTTC
CDR3 protein: CAISESPVAGGLGEQFF
V gene: TRBV10-3
D gene: TRBD2
clone size: few
CDR3 length: 17
J gene: TRBJ2-1

CDR3 DNA: TGTGCCAGTAGGAGCTGGGCTAGCGGGAGTTACCAGGGCAATGAGCAGTTCTTC
CDR3 protein: CASRSWASGSYQGNEQFF
V gene: TRBV19
D gene: TRBD2
clone size: NA
CDR3 length: 18
J gene: TRBJ2-1

CDR3 DNA: TGTGCCAGCAGCTACCGTTATTGGGACAGAAATTACACTTTT
CDR3 protein: CASSYRYWDRNYTF
V gene: TRBV7-2
D gene: TRBD1
clone size: few
CDR3 length: 14
J gene: TRBJ1-1

CDR3 DNA: TGTGCCAGCACGAGAGACAGGGTAGCTTCACCCCTCCACTTT
CDR3 protein: CASTRDRVASPLHF
V gene: TRBV2
D gene: TRBD1
clone size: few
CDR3 length: 14
J gene: TRBJ1-6

CDR3 DNA: TGTGCCAGCACCTTCGTGAGGGCCACAGACTATGGCTACACCTTC
CDR3 protein: CASTFVRATDYGYTF
V gene: TRBV7-2
D gene: NA
clone size: many
CDR3 length: 15
J gene: TRBJ1-2

CDR3 DNA: TGTGCCAGCAGTTTATCGGTTTTCGACGGCGAGCAGTACTTC
CDR3 protein: CASSLSVFDGEQYF
V gene: TRBV27
D gene: NA
clone size: few
CDR3 length: 14
J gene: TRBJ2-7

CDR3 DNA: TGTGCCAGCAGTTCCGGGGACAGGGGACTTAGCAATCAGCCCCAGCATTTT
CDR3 protein: CASSSGDRGLSNQPQHF
V gene: TRBV12-3/TRBV12-4
D gene: TRBD1
clone size: many
CDR3 length: 17
J gene: TRBJ1-5

CDR3 DNA: TGCGCCAGCAGCTTGGGACAGGGCCCGCGTTCACCCCTCCACTTT
CDR3 protein: CASSLGQGPRSPLHF
V gene: TRBV5-1
D gene: TRBD1
clone size: many
CDR3 length: 15
J gene: TRBJ1-6

CDR3 DNA: TGTGCCAGCAGCTTGGGGGACAGGGGGTTGCCCCAGCATTTT
CDR3 protein: CASSLGDRGLPQHF
V gene: TRBV5-5
D gene: TRBD1
clone size: many
CDR3 length: 14
J gene: TRBJ1-5

CDR3 DNA: TGTGCCAGCAGCCCGGGCCATCCACTCACAGATACGCAGTATTTT
CDR3 protein: CASSPGHPLTDTQYF
V gene: TRBV7-2
D gene: NA
clone size: many
CDR3 length: 15
J gene: TRBJ2-3

CDR3 DNA: TGCAGTGCTAGAGATCGGCAGGGGGGCACTGAAGCTTTCTTT
CDR3 protein: CSARDRQGGTEAFF
V gene: TRBV20-1
D gene: TRBD1
clone size: many
CDR3 length: 14
J gene: TRBJ1-1

CDR3 DNA: TGTGCCAGCAGCTTAGCGGAGGTGGTGGGGGAGCAGTTCTTC
CDR3 protein: CASSLAEVVGEQFF
V gene: TRBV7-9
D gene: NA
clone size: NA
CDR3 length: 14
J gene: TRBJ2-1

CDR3 DNA: TGCGCCAGCAGTCGACAGACTAATGAAAAACTGTTTTTT
CDR3 protein: CASSRQTNEKLFF
V gene: TRBV5-1
D gene: NA
clone size: few
CDR3 length: 13
J gene: TRBJ1-4

CDR3 DNA: TGTGCCAGCAGTCAAGCGGGAGGGCCCTTAGGGACCCAGTACTTC
CDR3 protein: CASSQAGGPLGTQYF
V gene: TRBV6-5
D gene: TRBD2
clone size: many
CDR3 length: 15
J gene: TRBJ2-5

CDR3 DNA: TGTGCCAGCAAGACGCGGGGGATCACAGATACGCAGTATTTT
CDR3 protein: CASKTRGITDTQYF
V gene: TRBV6-2/TRBV6-3
D gene: TRBD2
clone size: NA
CDR3 length: 14
J gene: TRBJ2-3

CDR3 DNA: TGTGCCAGCAGCTCCGACAGGGGTGGCACAGATACGCAGTATTTT
CDR3 protein: CASSSDRGGTDTQYF
V gene: TRBV7-2
D gene: TRBD1
clone size: many
CDR3 length: 15
J gene: TRBJ2-3

CDR3 DNA: TGTGCCAGCAGTTTGGATCGGGCTCAGCCCCAGCATTTT
CDR3 protein: CASSLDRAQPQHF
V gene: TRBV12-3/TRBV12-4
D gene: NA
clone size: few
CDR3 length: 13
J gene: TRBJ1-5